Detailed here is one T cell receptor beta chain. Its antigen is as yet unknown. From the germline J gene comes the end of the CDR3, since the read stops 3 residues before it. Patients and controls were mostly of Caucasian heritage. Donors gave roughly 4.5 to 8.5 ml heparinized peripheral whole blood. The data are from a study of T cell clonality in common variable immunodeficiency. General observations from the study: Compared with controls, CVID subjects had fewer shared TCRbeta clones.

TCRdb's copy holds only in-frame clones and misses some; the assay was immunoSEQ multiplex PCR. The sample counts over 55,000 clones, none seen once; the ten largest own 1.5% to 2%. CDR1 MNHEY and CDR2 SMNVEV come from the germline V gene (reference sequence). V dropped 2 bases and J dropped 0 bases, with 11 bases sitting between them. CDR3 size: 15 residues. This chain uses TRBV27 with TRBJ2-7, with D tentatively TRBD1 (6 bases). What was sequenced was peripheral blood mononuclear cells. The receptor comes from a person aged 18 to 70 in good health. CDR3 bases read: TGTGCCAGCAGTTTAAATCGACAGGTCTCCTACGAG. It translates to CASSLNRQVSYE. In full, the CDR3 reads CASSLNRQVSYEQYF.